The clone carrying this T cell receptor (beta chain) occurred a few times. Its target is unknown. This sample stems from a study of T-cell reconstitution after alpha-beta-depleted transplantation in children. The ends were cut back, 2 bases at V and 5 bases at J, with 3 bases in the middle. CDR3 length: 11 residues. Germline-derived CDR1 and CDR2 are ENHRY and SYGVKD. A library of TCRbeta sequences, prepared with unique molecular identifiers, was generated. TCRdb analysed the PCR reads with MiXCR anew, one entry per CDR3 protein. The table records approximately 800,000 distinct CDR3 sequences, approximately 15% of them present only once. Whole-study results and caveats: The origin of alpha-beta T cells about two months after transplant was reportedly several hundred expanded graft clones. Day-60 TCRbeta diversity that was high in some patients was derived from surviving recipient T cells and thymic progenitors.

The chain couples TRBV10-3 to TRBJ1-1; D gene uncertain. This clonotype was sampled from a male patient between 5 and 17 years old who had a stem cell transplant for acute lymphoblastic leukemia, so the T cells may come from the graft donor. This sample comprised PBMCs, mostly from graft donor cells, obtained 360 days after TCRalphabeta/CD19-depleted stem cell transplant. The CDR3 sequence: CAISEGTEAFF. As DNA, the CDR3 is TGTGCCATCAGTGAGGGGACTGAAGCTTTCTTT.